One TCR beta chain is described in this entry. Participants were aged 18 to 89 years from roughly 26 US areas. Participants had their cohort set by participant-reported clinical history. This CDR3 spans 12 amino acids. The germline V and J ends were trimmed by 5 bases and 5 bases, with 11 bases remaining between them. Germline CDR1 is SGHRS and CDR2 is YFSETQ. The entry originates in a study of blood T cell repertoires in COVID-19. Study overall: In each case, the material was cDNA or gDNA derived from T cells, B-cell-depleted T cells, or PBMCs.

Original methodology: Quantification of nucleated cells was approximated via reference gene primer amplification. Clones were read by immunoSEQ multiplex PCR, and TCRdb kept only the in-frame ones, dropping some. That table supplies the V and J calls and clone size; D and trimming were determined from the DNA. The sample has around 130,000 clones; around 84% are singletons. The V call is TRBV5-1, the J call TRBJ2-7; D gene uncertain. The TCR comes from a man aged 35 to 55 with acute COVID-19. The specimen was PBMCs or T cells enriched from blood (not recorded which). CDR3 coding DNA: TGCGCCAGCAGGGTTTCCACTAACGAGCAGTACTTC. Translating it yields CASRVSTNEQYF.